Sequencing of this T cell receptor (beta chain) was carried out in a study of Graves' ophthalmopathy and Graves' hyperthyroidism. Study-level findings and limits: The model reached roughly 71% sensitivity and approximately 72% specificity for predicting ophthalmopathy progression. Among thyroid clonotypes expanded above 0.001 frequency, most also appeared in blood.

Germline V gene data show CDR1 as WSHSY and CDR2 as SAAADI. There are 14 residues in the CDR3. RNA served as the template for amplifying TCR beta CDR3 regions. HTBI-primed RT-PCR formed the first round, and a multiplex PCR formed the second. Via MiXCR, TCRdb re-called the multiplex PCR reads, giving one row per CDR3 protein. The profile shows over a million distinct CDR3 sequences, less than 45% of them singletons. Patients were excluded if they had other autoimmune diseases or uncontrolled infections, and likewise if pregnancy or lactation applied. About this clonotype itself: The antigen is not known. The junction shows a germline mismatch at one end, possibly a read error.

This clonotype was obtained from an adult man with Graves' hyperthyroidism. The rearrangement joins TRBV10-2 to TRBJ1-2; no definite D call. The source material was peripheral blood or thyroid tissue (not recorded which). CDR3 DNA: TGTGCCAGCAGTCTTCAAGTGGAGGTCTATGGCTACACCTTC. Translated, it gives CASSLQVEVYGYTF.